This T cell receptor beta chain was sequenced in a study of blood T cell repertoires in COVID-19. Background on the study: Sites across the United States, Italy and Spain contributed samples from acute and convalescent COVID-19. PBMCs, B-cell-depleted T cells, or T cells were the source of the cDNA or gDNA that made up the material.

Original handling: Amplifying reference gene primers gave estimates of nucleated cell counts. Here immunoSEQ multiplex PCR was the method, and the copy in TCRdb shows in-frame clones only, minus some. Clone size and V and J calls were adopted from that table, with D and trimming inferred from the DNA. The table shows hundreds of thousands of clones, with roughly 89% occurring only once. Seattle-derived patients entered the study during active infection and were followed longitudinally. The germline gives CDR1 WSHSY, CDR2 SAAADI. CDR3 length equals 16 residues. V was pared by 0 bases and J by 7 bases, with 6 bases of the junction left unmatched.

Specimen: peripheral blood. The receptor was derived from a woman in her 50s with COVID-19, enrolled during active disease. The chain employs TRBV10-2 and TRBJ2-1; 10 bases are shared with TRBD1. CDR3 nucleotides: TGCGCCAGCAGTGAGTCTCGGACAGGGGGTCGGAATGAGCAGTTCTTC. It specifies CASSESRTGGRNEQFF.